This is a list of T cell receptor beta chains from one sample in a study of shared clonotypes between healthy human individuals. Method: immunoSEQ multiplex PCR; TCRdb's copy keeps in-frame clones and lacks some. The table has about 590,000 clones, 95% to 96% seen once; the top ten hold approximately 0.1%. The sequencing input was naive CD8+ T cells sorted from blood. These receptor sequences come from a woman under 40 in good health. Both conserved end residues are part of each CDR3. Each record gives: D gene, V gene, clone size, J gene, CDR3 protein, CDR3 DNA. A D gene is named only where the DNA matches it firmly. Clone size is given for some rows only: seen once, a few or many times, or a class if the clone is expanded.

D: -; V: TRBV27; size: -; J: TRBJ1-2; CDR3: CASSSPTEGYTF; DNA: TGTGCCAGCAGTTCCCCTACTGAAGGCTACACCTTC
D: TRBD1; V: TRBV28; size: -; J: TRBJ1-4; CDR3: CASSKSRQGATNEKLFF; DNA: TGTGCCAGCAGTAAGAGTAGACAGGGGGCAACTAATGAAAAACTGTTTTTT
D: TRBD2; V: TRBV7-6; size: -; J: TRBJ2-1; CDR3: CASSLGTSGGFHEQFF; DNA: TGTGCCAGCAGCTTAGGGACTAGCGGTGGGTTTCATGAGCAGTTCTTC
D: -; V: TRBV5-4; size: -; J: TRBJ2-2; CDR3: CASSLGLTFNTGELFF; DNA: TGTGCCAGCAGCTTGGGGCTGACATTTAACACCGGGGAGCTGTTTTTT
D: -; V: TRBV19; size: -; J: TRBJ1-5; CDR3: CASSISGYSNQPQHF; DNA: TGTGCCAGTAGTATATCAGGGTATAGCAATCAGCCCCAGCATTTT
D: -; V: TRBV4-1; size: once; J: TRBJ2-5; CDR3: CASSQREREEETQYF; DNA: TGCGCCAGCAGCCAAAGGGAAAGAGAGGAGGAGACCCAGTACTTC
D: TRBD2; V: TRBV4-1; size: once; J: TRBJ2-5; CDR3: CASSVGLALQETQYF; DNA: TGCGCCAGCAGCGTGGGACTAGCTTTACAAGAGACCCAGTACTTC
D: TRBD1; V: TRBV30; size: -; J: TRBJ2-7; CDR3: CACRDRGHYEQYF; DNA: TGTGCCTGCCGAGACAGGGGACACTACGAGCAGTACTTC
D: -; V: TRBV7-8; size: once; J: TRBJ2-7; CDR3: CASSLARANRDYEQYF; DNA: TGTGCCAGCAGCTTAGCGAGGGCCAACAGGGACTACGAGCAGTACTTC
D: -; V: TRBV27; size: -; J: TRBJ1-1; CDR3: CASSFRESDTEAFF; DNA: TGTGCCAGCAGTTTCCGGGAGTCGGACACTGAAGCTTTCTTT
D: TRBD2; V: TRBV28; size: -; J: TRBJ2-7; CDR3: CASSLPASGTYEQYF; DNA: TGTGCCAGCAGTTTACCGGCTAGCGGGACCTACGAGCAGTACTTC
D: -; V: TRBV4-1; size: few; J: TRBJ2-7; CDR3: CASSQGVAKTSSYEQYF; DNA: TGCGCCAGCAGCCAAGGAGTGGCAAAGACCAGCTCCTACGAGCAGTACTTC
D: -; V: TRBV27; size: once; J: TRBJ2-4; CDR3: CASSPQRGSGENIQYF; DNA: TGTGCCAGCAGTCCCCAGAGGGGGAGCGGGGAAAACATTCAGTACTTC
D: -; V: TRBV9; size: -; J: TRBJ2-3; CDR3: CASSVGPTDTQYF; DNA: TGTGCCAGCAGCGTAGGCCCGACAGATACGCAGTATTTT
D: TRBD2; V: TRBV7-9; size: -; J: TRBJ2-7; CDR3: CASGGLGGSSYEQYF; DNA: TGTGCCAGCGGAGGGCTCGGCGGGAGCTCCTACGAGCAGTACTTC
D: -; V: TRBV7-9; size: -; J: TRBJ1-3; CDR3: CASHGWTDRAGNTIYF; DNA: TGTGCCAGCCACGGATGGACGGACAGAGCTGGAAACACCATATATTTT
D: TRBD2; V: TRBV7-6; size: -; J: TRBJ2-7; CDR3: CASSLVAGGYEQYF; DNA: TGTGCCAGCAGCTTAGTAGCGGGAGGGTACGAGCAGTACTTC
D: TRBD1; V: TRBV5-1; size: -; J: TRBJ2-7; CDR3: CASSFSGGGEQYF; DNA: TGCGCCAGCAGCTTCTCAGGGGGCGGCGAGCAGTACTTC
D: -; V: TRBV7-9; size: -; J: TRBJ2-7; CDR3: CASTSRGGTYEQYF; DNA: TGTGCCAGCACCTCACGAGGCGGGACCTACGAGCAGTACTTC
D: TRBD2; V: TRBV13; size: -; J: TRBJ2-1; CDR3: CASSSGTSSDEQFF; DNA: TGTGCCAGCAGCTCCGGGACTAGTAGCGATGAGCAGTTCTTC
D: TRBD1; V: TRBV27; size: -; J: TRBJ1-2; CDR3: CASRKDREHGYTF; DNA: TGTGCCAGCAGAAAGGACAGGGAGCATGGCTACACCTTC
D: TRBD2; V: TRBV5-6; size: -; J: TRBJ2-1; CDR3: CASSLAIAGPYNEQFF; DNA: TGTGCCAGCAGCTTGGCCATAGCGGGTCCCTACAATGAGCAGTTCTTC
D: -; V: TRBV7-9; size: -; J: TRBJ1-2; CDR3: CASSLQGNGYTF; DNA: TGTGCCAGCAGCTTACAAGGGAATGGCTACACCTTC
D: TRBD2; V: TRBV27; size: -; J: TRBJ2-5; CDR3: CASSFWGGAETQYF; DNA: TGTGCCAGCAGTTTTTGGGGAGGGGCTGAGACCCAGTACTTC
D: -; V: TRBV7-9; size: few; J: TRBJ1-1; CDR3: CASRGGTEAFF; DNA: TGTGCCAGCCGAGGGGGGACTGAAGCTTTCTTT
D: -; V: TRBV18; size: -; J: TRBJ1-4; CDR3: CASSPPTGTTNEKLFF; DNA: TGTGCCAGCTCACCTCCGACCGGGACTACTAATGAAAAACTGTTTTTT
D: TRBD2; V: TRBV13; size: once; J: TRBJ2-7; CDR3: CASSLTSGNEQYF; DNA: TGTGCCAGCAGTCTTACTAGCGGGAACGAGCAGTACTTC
D: -; V: TRBV19; size: few; J: TRBJ1-1; CDR3: CASSILGVTEAFF; DNA: TGTGCCAGTAGTATTTTGGGGGTAACTGAAGCTTTCTTT
D: -; V: TRBV5-6; size: -; J: TRBJ2-7; CDR3: CASSRQGWGQYF; DNA: TGTGCCAGCAGCCGTCAAGGGTGGGGGCAGTACTTC
D: -; V: TRBV19; size: -; J: TRBJ2-7; CDR3: CASSTTRRGRGEQYF; DNA: TGTGCCAGTAGTACTACCCGCAGGGGTCGGGGCGAGCAGTACTTC
D: -; V: TRBV28; size: -; J: TRBJ2-1; CDR3: CASSLRPYLNEQFF; DNA: TGTGCCAGCAGTTTAAGGCCATATCTGAATGAGCAGTTCTTC
D: -; V: TRBV6-5; size: -; J: TRBJ1-1; CDR3: CASSRKMWGDVFF; DNA: TGTGCCAGCAGTCGCAAGATGTGGGGAGACGTTTTCTTT
D: -; V: TRBV10-2; size: -; J: TRBJ2-7; CDR3: CASSDTGLGSYEQYF; DNA: TGCGCCAGCAGTGATACGGGGCTTGGCAGCTACGAGCAGTACTTC
D: -; V: TRBV7-9; size: -; J: TRBJ1-2; CDR3: CASSQQGTYGYTF; DNA: TGTGCCAGCAGCCAACAGGGAACCTATGGCTACACCTTC
D: -; V: TRBV27; size: -; J: TRBJ2-7; CDR3: CASSLQQSYEQYF; DNA: TGTGCCAGCAGTTTACAACAATCCTACGAGCAGTACTTC
D: -; V: TRBV20-1; size: once; J: TRBJ1-2; CDR3: CSARDDGGYTF; DNA: TGCAGTGCTAGAGATGACGGTGGCTACACCTTC
D: -; V: TRBV19; size: -; J: TRBJ2-7; CDR3: CASSLGEDYEQYF; DNA: TGTGCCAGTAGTCTCGGCGAAGATTACGAGCAGTACTTC
D: -; V: TRBV11-2; size: -; J: TRBJ1-3; CDR3: CASSHLDSPPDTIYF; DNA: TGTGCCAGCAGCCACCTAGACTCACCCCCGGACACCATATATTTT
D: -; V: TRBV5-4; size: -; J: TRBJ2-7; CDR3: CAIRQANSYEQYF; DNA: TGTGCCATAAGACAGGCCAACTCCTACGAGCAGTACTTC
D: -; V: TRBV27; size: -; J: TRBJ2-1; CDR3: CASSLRGAYNEQFF; DNA: TGTGCCAGCAGTTTACGAGGGGCTTACAATGAGCAGTTCTTC
D: -; V: TRBV2; size: -; J: TRBJ2-7; CDR3: CASRADSRDPYEQYF; DNA: TGTGCCAGCAGGGCGGACAGCCGAGACCCCTACGAGCAGTACTTC
D: TRBD1; V: TRBV15; size: -; J: TRBJ1-5; CDR3: CATRTGGNQPQHF; DNA: TGTGCCACCAGGACAGGGGGCAATCAGCCCCAGCATTTT
D: -; V: TRBV9; size: -; J: TRBJ2-7; CDR3: CASSVAGGIYEQYF; DNA: TGTGCCAGCAGCGTAGCGGGCGGTATATACGAGCAGTACTTC
D: TRBD2; V: TRBV28; size: -; J: TRBJ2-7; CDR3: CASSTAPRTSGFSYEQYF; DNA: TGTGCCAGCAGTACAGCCCCAAGGACTAGCGGGTTCTCCTACGAGCAGTACTTC
D: TRBD1; V: TRBV5-1; size: -; J: TRBJ2-7; CDR3: CASSLVRGYEQYF; DNA: TGCGCCAGCAGCTTGGTCAGGGGGTACGAGCAGTACTTC
D: -; V: TRBV28; size: -; J: TRBJ2-1; CDR3: CASTWSDEQFF; DNA: TGTGCCAGCACCTGGTCGGATGAGCAGTTCTTC